The 27 T cell receptor beta chains below were found in one sample sequenced in a study of blood T cell repertoires in COVID-19. The assay was immunoSEQ multiplex PCR, and TCRdb's table has in-frame clones only and misses some. This sample carries roughly 150,000 clones, around 80% of them seen once, and the ten largest clones take roughly 3.4%. The material sequenced was PBMCs or T cells enriched from blood (not recorded which). The receptors come from a woman aged 55-69 years who had recovered from COVID-19.

The V gene is TRBV3-1 (or the pseudogene TRBV3-2), the J gene TRBJ2-1; TRBD1 agrees at 11 bases. The CDR3 extends over 15 amino acids. CDR1 is LGHDT, CDR2 YNNKEL, per germline (reference sequence). Trimming removed 4 bases from V and 6 bases from J; junction bases left unmatched: 5. The DNA for the CDR3 is TGTGCCAGCAGCCTGGGACAGGGGGTTGTCAATGAGCAGTTCTTC. Translating it yields CASSLGQGVVNEQFF.

The rearrangement joins TRBV2 to TRBJ2-1; 12 bases map to TRBD1. Germline V CDR1 and CDR2: SNHLY, FYNNEI. The V gene end was trimmed by 5 bases and the J gene end by 8 bases; junction bases not matched to a gene: 4. The length of the CDR3 is 14 residues. For the CDR3, the DNA is TGTGCCAGCAGTAGGGACAGGGGGCAAGATGAGCAGTTCTTC. It codes for CASSRDRGQDEQFF.

The gene calls are TRBV4-2 and TRBJ2-7, with 9 bases aligning to TRBD1. The CDR3 spans 16 residues. Trimming at V came to 4 bases and at J to 0 bases, leaving 7 bases not matched to a gene. The germline CDR1 and CDR2 sequences are LGHNA and YNFKEQ. The CDR3 spells CASSPRQGGSSYEQYF. CDR3 DNA sequence: TGTGCCAGCAGCCCCCGACAGGGGGGGTCCTCCTACGAGCAGTACTTC.

This chain uses TRBV5-1 with TRBJ2-7, with D perhaps matching TRBD2 (5 bases). V lost 1 base and J lost 3, with 17 bases in between. Germline CDR1 reads SGHRS; CDR2 reads YFSETQ. The CDR3 is 16 residues long. CDR3 in amino acids: CASSLPPGLSLYEQYF. CDR3 nucleotides: TGCGCCAGCAGCTTGCCCCCGGGATTGAGCCTCTACGAGCAGTACTTC.

The chain is built from TRBV11-1 and TRBJ2-5, with D possibly TRBD1 on 6 matching bases. CDR3 length equals 13 residues. Trimming pared 5 bases from V and 7 bases from J, leaving 14 bases between. Germline lookup yields CDR1 SGHAT and CDR2 FQDESV (reference sequence). CDR3 amino acids: CASSQGHEGTQYF. The CDR3 nucleotides read TGTGCCAGCAGCCAGGGACATGAGGGGACCCAGTACTTC. The variable domain in full, completed from reference TRBV11-1 and TRBJ2-5, reads EAEVAQSPRYKITEKSQAVAFWCDPISGHATLYWYRQILGQGPELLVQFQDESVVDDSQLPKDRFSAERLKGVDSTLKIQPAELGDSAMYLCASSQGHEGTQYFGPGTRLLVL.

In its sample, this clone was seen once. The rearrangement uses TRBV27 and TRBJ1-2, with 7 positions matching TRBD1. After removal of 6 bases from V and 5 bases from J, the junction contained 9 bases not matched to a gene. The V gene's germline CDR1 is MNHEY and CDR2 SMNVEV (reference sequence). The CDR3 sequence is 14 residues long. The CDR3 DNA is TGTGCCAGCAGCGCCGGGAGCAGGGGGTATGGCTACACCTTC. Amino acids: CASSAGSRGYGYTF.

The V and J genes are TRBV10-2 and TRBJ1-2; 8 bases line up with TRBD1. The CDR3 sequence is 12 residues long. Trimming at V came to 6 bases and at J to 8 bases, leaving 5 bases not matched to a gene. CDR1 and CDR2 from the germline V gene are WSHSY and SAAADI. CDR3 sequence: CASRDDRGGYTF. Here the CDR3 DNA reads TGCGCCAGCAGGGACGACAGGGGAGGCTACACCTTC.

This clone occurred a few times. The CDR3 DNA reads as TGTGCCAGCAGCGTTGCCCGGGGTGCTGGCTACACCTTC. Protein product: CASSVARGAGYTF. The chain employs TRBV7-6 and TRBJ1-2; unclear D gene. V gave up 5 bases and J gave up 7 bases, with 14 bases separating them. The germline gives CDR1 SGHVS, CDR2 FNYEAQ. This CDR3 spans 13 amino acids.

The chain recombines TRBV14 with TRBJ1-1; D call uncertain. With 0 bases removed from V and 11 bases from J, the gap between germline ends came to 16 bases. This CDR3 spans 14 amino acids. The germline V gene encodes CDR1 SGHDN and CDR2 FVKESK. The CDR3 DNA reads as TGTGCCAGCAGCCAAGATCTCCGGGAGGGCCGCGCTTTCTTT. Amino acid sequence: CASSQDLREGRAFF.

The chain carries TRBV3-1 (or the pseudogene TRBV3-2) and TRBJ1-1, with TRBD1 matching 10 bases. With V trimmed by 5 bases and J by 6 bases, 6 bases remained unmatched. Germline lookup yields CDR1 LGHDT and CDR2 YNNKEL (reference sequence). The CDR3 has 14 residues. Here the CDR3 reads CASSVTGGFAEAFF. The CDR3 DNA reads as TGTGCCAGCAGCGTGACAGGGGGCTTCGCTGAAGCTTTCTTT.

The V gene is TRBV6-5, the J gene TRBJ2-7, with TRBD1 as a possible D gene (6 bases). V was clipped by 2 bases and J by 5 bases, with 7 bases between them. The CDR3 runs 12 residues. Germline V gives CDR1 MNHEY, CDR2 SVGAGI. CDR3 in DNA: TGTGCCAGCAGTTACCCAGGGGACGAGCAGTACTTC. Its protein product is CASSYPGDEQYF.

This chain joins TRBV29-1 and TRBJ2-2; D call uncertain. Trimming cost V 0 bases and J 4 bases, with 9 bases left between them. This CDR3 has 14 residues. CDR1 is SQVTM, CDR2 ANQGSEA, per germline. The CDR3 loop reads CSVEEPPSTGELFF. The CDR3 DNA follows: TGCAGCGTTGAAGAACCCCCGAGCACCGGGGAGCTGTTTTTT.

This clone is a singleton in its sample. The rearrangement joins TRBV27 to TRBJ1-5, with D maybe TRBD1 (5 bases). Trimming removed 6 bases from V and 6 bases from J, with 15 bases in between. This CDR3 comprises 14 residues. In germline, CDR1 is MNHEY, CDR2 SMNVEV (reference sequence). This chain's CDR3 is CASRPQGGGQPQHF. DNA of the CDR3: TGTGCCAGCAGGCCTCAGGGAGGAGGTCAGCCCCAGCATTTT.

This clone has just a few counts. This chain joins TRBV10-1 and TRBJ2-2; the match to TRBD2 covers 10 bases. Trimming cost V 3 bases and J 0 bases; bases outside gene matches: 4. Germline loops: CDR1 WNHNN, CDR2 SYGVQD (reference sequence). This CDR3 spans 17 amino acids. The CDR3 nucleotides are TGCGCCAGCAGTGACAATAGCGGGGGGACGAACACCGGGGAGCTGTTTTTT. Protein sequence: CASSDNSGGTNTGELFF.

This chain connects TRBV7-2 to TRBJ1-2, with 11 bases identical to TRBD1. The ends lost 6 bases at V and 7 bases at J; junction bases unmatched: 10. The CDR3 consists of 15 residues. Germline V gives CDR1 SGHTA, CDR2 FQGNSA. The CDR3 nucleotides are TGTGCCAGCAGAGATGGACAGGGGGCGCTTCGTGGCTACACCTTC. Encoded protein: CASRDGQGALRGYTF.

The rearrangement links TRBV6-5 to TRBJ1-2; 7 bases line up with TRBD1. J was trimmed by 6 bases and V by 1 base; bases with no gene match: 5. The CDR3 runs to 14 residues. The germline gives CDR1 MNHEY, CDR2 SVGAGI. The CDR3 coding sequence is TGTGCCAGCAGTTACTTACAGGGGCTTAATGGCTACACCTTC. It encodes CASSYLQGLNGYTF.

The V call is TRBV25-1, the J call TRBJ2-1, with D uncertain. This CDR3 is 13 amino acids long. V shed 3 bases and J shed 8 bases, with 11 bases lying between them. Germline values: CDR1 MGHDK, CDR2 SYGVNS. The chain's CDR3 is CASSDTQRDEQFF. CDR3 in DNA: TGTGCCAGCAGTGATACGCAACGGGATGAGCAGTTCTTC.

The gene calls are TRBV12-2 and TRBJ2-7; the D call TRBD1 from the table was never checked on the DNA. TRBV12-2 is an annotated pseudogene. The length of the CDR3 is 16 residues. The CDR3 region is CASRLGSGQGTYEQYF. The CDR3 nucleotides read TGTGCAAGTCGCTTAGGGTCGGGACAGGGTACCTACGAGCAGTACTTC.

In its sample, this clone was seen a few times. This chain joins TRBV18 and TRBJ1-2; D remains unclear. The V end lost 1 base, the J end lost 8 bases, and 14 bases lay between the germline ends. Per the germline V gene, CDR1 is KGHSH and CDR2 is LQKENI. The CDR3 runs 14 residues. CDR3 coding DNA: TGTGCCAGCTCACCACAGGAAAACCGAGGGGGCTACACCTTC. Encoded protein: CASSPQENRGGYTF.

This clone turned up a few times. V is TRBV7-9 and J is TRBJ2-1; TRBD2 aligns across 8 bases. The CDR3 has 15 residues. Germline values: CDR1 SEHNR, CDR2 FQNEAQ (reference sequence). V gave up 4 bases and J gave up 7 bases; unmatched junction bases: 9. CDR3 nucleotide sequence: TGTGCCAGCAGCTACTTAGCGGGGCAGGGGAATGAGCAGTTCTTC. This sequence encodes CASSYLAGQGNEQFF.

This rearrangement joins TRBV7-2 to TRBJ2-3; TRBD2 aligns across 9 bases. This CDR3 is 16 amino acids long. The ends lost 4 bases at V and 2 bases at J; junction bases unmatched: 7. Germline V lookup: CDR1 SGHTA, CDR2 FQGNSA. In DNA form, the CDR3 reads TGTGCCAGCAGCTCCATACTAGCGGGCTCCACAGATACGCAGTATTTT. Its translation: CASSSILAGSTDTQYF.

Note on this clone: Other DNA sequences in the sample encode the same CDR3. The chain joins TRBV2 to TRBJ2-1; D is unresolved. The CDR3 sequence is 13 residues long. Looked up from germline, CDR1 is SNHLY and CDR2 is FYNNEI. Between the trimmed V and J ends, which lost 2 bases and 4 bases, there was a span of 6 bases. CDR3: CASSERGYNEQFF. The CDR3 DNA sequence: TGTGCCAGCAGTGAACGCGGTTACAATGAGCAGTTCTTC.

The chain's CDR3 is CASSLGQGRNNEQFF. In DNA form, the CDR3 reads TGTGCCAGCAGCTTAGGACAGGGGCGGAACAATGAGCAGTTCTTC. The genes are TRBV7-8 and TRBJ2-1; 8 bases map to TRBD1. V shed 1 base and J 5 bases; nucleotides not matched to a gene: 4. This CDR3 comprises 15 residues. CDR1 and CDR2 from the germline V gene are SGHVS and FQNEAQ.

V gene TRBV4-1 combines with J gene TRBJ2-7; 10 bases match TRBD1. The CDR3 runs to 14 residues. The V segment lost 3 bases and the J segment 4 bases; nucleotides outside the gene matches: 3. Germline lookup yields CDR1 MGHRA and CDR2 YSYEKL. CDR3 region: CASSHPGQGYEQYF. As DNA, the CDR3 is TGCGCCAGCAGCCACCCGGGACAGGGGTACGAGCAGTACTTC.

In its sample, this clone was seen once. V and J are TRBV24-1 and TRBJ1-2, with a weak D call TRBD1 (6 bases). Germline V lookup: CDR1 KGHDR, CDR2 SFDVKD. The germline V and J ends were trimmed by 3 bases and 1 base, with 11 bases remaining between them. The CDR3 is 15 residues long. CDR3: CATSDPRGVNYGYTF. DNA for the CDR3: TGTGCCACCAGTGATCCCAGGGGCGTTAACTATGGCTACACCTTC.

This clone occurred once. The chain has TRBV29-1 and TRBJ1-2; D is uncertain. V was trimmed by 4 bases and J by 8 bases, leaving 17 bases between them. The CDR3 is 13 amino acids. Germline V gene lookup returns CDR1 SQVTM and CDR2 ANQGSEA. Written as DNA, the CDR3 is TGCAGCGTTGTTTTCCCCGAAGCGAAAGGCTACACCTTC. Protein product: CSVVFPEAKGYTF. Drawing the rest from reference TRBV29-1 and TRBJ1-2, the complete variable domain is SAVISQKPSRDICQRGTSLTIQCQVDSQVTMMFWYRQQPGQSLTLIATANQGSEATYESGFVIDKFPISRPNLTFSTLTVSNMSPEDSSIYLCSVVFPEAKGYTFGSGTRLTVV.

The chain combines TRBV6-4 with TRBJ1-2; D uncertain. In germline, CDR1 is MRHNA, CDR2 SNTAGT. This CDR3 is built from 14 residues. V dropped 2 bases and J dropped 7 bases, with 14 bases sitting between them. Here the CDR3 DNA reads TGTGCCAGCAGTGACCCCAGTGGGAGCGGTGGCTACACCTTC. It specifies CASSDPSGSGGYTF.